This T cell receptor (beta chain) is from a study of blood T cell repertoires in COVID-19. Study as a whole: Some COVID-19 samples were acute and others convalescent; all came from the United States, Italy and Spain. T cells, B-cell-depleted T cells, or PBMCs provided the cDNA or gDNA that served as material.

The germline V gene has CDR1 SEHNR and CDR2 FQNEAQ (reference sequence). V lost 2 bases, J lost 1 base, and 10 bases lay in between. The CDR3 has 15 residues. Sequenced by immunoSEQ multiplex PCR; TCRdb stores in-frame clones only, minus some. The profile shows 130,000 to 150,000 clones, around 77% of them singletons. The material sequenced was peripheral blood. The source of this sequence is a man aged 50 or older with active or convalescent COVID-19. The V and J genes are TRBV7-9 and TRBJ2-3, with TRBD2 as a possible D gene (6 bases). The CDR3 spells CASSLSGVGTDTQYF. CDR3 sequence (DNA): TGTGCCAGCAGCTTATCGGGGGTGGGCACAGATACGCAGTATTTT.